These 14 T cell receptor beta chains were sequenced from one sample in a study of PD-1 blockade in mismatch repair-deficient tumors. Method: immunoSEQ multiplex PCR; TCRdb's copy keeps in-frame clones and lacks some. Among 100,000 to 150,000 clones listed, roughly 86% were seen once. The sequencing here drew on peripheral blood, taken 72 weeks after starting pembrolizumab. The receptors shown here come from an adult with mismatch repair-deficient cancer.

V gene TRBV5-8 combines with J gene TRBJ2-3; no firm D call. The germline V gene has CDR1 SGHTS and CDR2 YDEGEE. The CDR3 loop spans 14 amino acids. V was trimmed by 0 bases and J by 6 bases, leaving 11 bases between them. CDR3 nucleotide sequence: TGTGCCAGCAGCTTGGTTCTTGTCCAGGATACGCAGTATTTT. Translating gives CASSLVLVQDTQYF.

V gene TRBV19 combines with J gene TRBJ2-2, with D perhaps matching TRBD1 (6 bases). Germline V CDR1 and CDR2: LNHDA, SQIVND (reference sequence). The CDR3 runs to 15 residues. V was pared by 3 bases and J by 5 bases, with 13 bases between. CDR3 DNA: TGTGCCAGTAGTATCCAACAGGGAAGTACCGGGGAGCTGTTTTTT. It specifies CASSIQQGSTGELFF.

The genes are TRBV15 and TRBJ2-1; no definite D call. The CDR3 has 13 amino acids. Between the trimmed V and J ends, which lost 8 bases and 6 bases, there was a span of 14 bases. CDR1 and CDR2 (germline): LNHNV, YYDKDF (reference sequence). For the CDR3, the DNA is TGTGCCACCTCGGATTCTCAGAGCAATGAGCAGTTCTTC. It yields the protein CATSDSQSNEQFF.

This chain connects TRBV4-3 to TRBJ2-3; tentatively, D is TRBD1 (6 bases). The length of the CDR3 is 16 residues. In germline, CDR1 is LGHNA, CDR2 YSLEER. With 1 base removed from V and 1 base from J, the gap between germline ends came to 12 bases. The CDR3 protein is CASSQGTGRRTDTQYF. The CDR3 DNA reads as TGCGCCAGCAGCCAAGGAACAGGGAGACGCACAGATACGCAGTATTTT.

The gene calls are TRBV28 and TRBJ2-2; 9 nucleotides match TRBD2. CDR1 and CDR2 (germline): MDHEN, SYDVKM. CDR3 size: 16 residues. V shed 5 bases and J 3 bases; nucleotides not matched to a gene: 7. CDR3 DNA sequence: TGTGCCAGCAGTCTCGGCGCGGGAGGGCACACCGGGGAGCTGTTTTTT. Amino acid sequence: CASSLGAGGHTGELFF.

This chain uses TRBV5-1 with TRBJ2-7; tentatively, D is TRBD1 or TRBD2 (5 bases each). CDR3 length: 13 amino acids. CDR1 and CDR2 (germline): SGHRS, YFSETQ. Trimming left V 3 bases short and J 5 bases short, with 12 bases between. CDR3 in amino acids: CASSSSGTHEQYF. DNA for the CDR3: TGCGCCAGCAGCTCGTCGGGGACCCACGAGCAGTACTTC.

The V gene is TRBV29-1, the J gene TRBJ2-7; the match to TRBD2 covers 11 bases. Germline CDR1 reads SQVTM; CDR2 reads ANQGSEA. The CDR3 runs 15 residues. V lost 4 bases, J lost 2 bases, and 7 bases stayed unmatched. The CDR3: CSVVTSGRIAYEQYF. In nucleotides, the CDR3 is TGCAGCGTTGTAACTAGCGGGAGAATCGCCTACGAGCAGTACTTC.

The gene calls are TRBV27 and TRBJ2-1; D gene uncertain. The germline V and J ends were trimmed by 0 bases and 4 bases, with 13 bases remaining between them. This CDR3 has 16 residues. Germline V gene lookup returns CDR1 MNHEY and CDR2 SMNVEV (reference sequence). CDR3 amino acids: CASSLSYGPGYNEQFF. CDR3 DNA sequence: TGTGCCAGCAGTTTATCCTACGGCCCCGGGTACAATGAGCAGTTCTTC.

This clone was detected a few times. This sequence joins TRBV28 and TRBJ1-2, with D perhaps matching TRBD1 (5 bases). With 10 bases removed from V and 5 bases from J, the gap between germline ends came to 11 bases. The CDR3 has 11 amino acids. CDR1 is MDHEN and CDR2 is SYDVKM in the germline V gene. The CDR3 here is CATGTVYGYTF. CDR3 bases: TGTGCCACCGGGACGGTATATGGCTACACCTTC.

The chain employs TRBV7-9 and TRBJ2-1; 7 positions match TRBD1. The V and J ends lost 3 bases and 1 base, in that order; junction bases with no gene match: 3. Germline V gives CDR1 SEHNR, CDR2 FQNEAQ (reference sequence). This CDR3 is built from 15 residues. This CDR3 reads CASSLGDSSYNEQFF. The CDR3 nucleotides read TGTGCCAGCAGCTTGGGGGACAGTTCCTACAATGAGCAGTTCTTC.

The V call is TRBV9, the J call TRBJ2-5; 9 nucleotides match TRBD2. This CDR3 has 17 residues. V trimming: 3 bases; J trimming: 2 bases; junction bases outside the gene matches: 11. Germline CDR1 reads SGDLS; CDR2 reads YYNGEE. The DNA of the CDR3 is TGTGCCAGCAGCGAGGGGGTGTGGACTAGCGAACAAGAGACCCAGTACTTC. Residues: CASSEGVWTSEQETQYF.

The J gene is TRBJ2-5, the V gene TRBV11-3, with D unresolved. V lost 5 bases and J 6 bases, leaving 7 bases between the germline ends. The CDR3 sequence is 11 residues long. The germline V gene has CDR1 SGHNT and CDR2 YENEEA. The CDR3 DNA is TGTGCCAGCAGCGCCGATCAGACCCAGTACTTC. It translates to CASSADQTQYF.

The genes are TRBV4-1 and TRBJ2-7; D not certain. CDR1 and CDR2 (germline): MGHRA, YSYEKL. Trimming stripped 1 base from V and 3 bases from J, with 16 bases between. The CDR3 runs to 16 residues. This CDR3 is CASSQAPVAANYEQYF. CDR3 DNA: TGCGCCAGCAGCCAAGCCCCTGTCGCCGCCAACTACGAGCAGTACTTC.

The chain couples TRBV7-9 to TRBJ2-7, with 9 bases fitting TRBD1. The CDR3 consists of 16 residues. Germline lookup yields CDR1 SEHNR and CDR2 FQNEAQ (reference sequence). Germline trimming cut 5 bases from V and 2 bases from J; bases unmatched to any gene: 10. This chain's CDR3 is CASSPRGTGFTYEQYF. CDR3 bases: TGTGCCAGCAGCCCCCGGGGGACAGGGTTTACCTACGAGCAGTACTTC.